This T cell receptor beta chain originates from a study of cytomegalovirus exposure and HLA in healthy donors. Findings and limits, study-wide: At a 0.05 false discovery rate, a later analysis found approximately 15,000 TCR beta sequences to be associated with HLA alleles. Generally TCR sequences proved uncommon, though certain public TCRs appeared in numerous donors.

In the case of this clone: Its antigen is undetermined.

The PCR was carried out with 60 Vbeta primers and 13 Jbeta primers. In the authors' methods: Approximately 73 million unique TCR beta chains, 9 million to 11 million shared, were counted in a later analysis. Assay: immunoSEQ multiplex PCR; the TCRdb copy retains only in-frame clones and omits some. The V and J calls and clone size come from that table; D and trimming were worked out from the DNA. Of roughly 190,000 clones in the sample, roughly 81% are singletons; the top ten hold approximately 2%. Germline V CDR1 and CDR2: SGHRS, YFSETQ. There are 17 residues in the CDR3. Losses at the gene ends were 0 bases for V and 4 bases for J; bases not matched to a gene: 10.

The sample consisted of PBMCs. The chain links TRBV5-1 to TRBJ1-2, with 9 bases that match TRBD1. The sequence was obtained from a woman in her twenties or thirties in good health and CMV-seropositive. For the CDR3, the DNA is TGCGCCAGCAGCTTGGGGGACCGGGACAGGGAACGCTATGGCTACACCTTC. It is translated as CASSLGDRDRERYGYTF.